This T cell receptor (beta chain) was identified in a study of blood T cell repertoires in COVID-19 (TCRdb year 2020). About the full investigation: Samples covering the acute and convalescent phases of COVID-19 were provided by collaborators in the United States, Italy and Spain. The material from the prospective study consisted of cDNA or gDNA derived from T cells, B-cell-depleted T cells, or PBMCs. The dataset comprised deeply sampled blood TCRbeta repertoires from subjects exposed to, actively infected with, or recovered from COVID-19. A freely available public database, intended as a resource for researchers studying the immune response to SARS-CoV-2, is where the repertoires were released. Samples were obtained from the ongoing ImmuneRACE study (first 160 participants) and from 1,254 subjects provided by 6 global collaborators. Nearly every sample came with metadata listing a de-identified subject ID, COVID-19 status, age in years and sex. HLA class I and class II types, where available, came from metadata supplied by the sample provider rather than from assay-based typing.

What the work shows at the level of the full study, not this receptor alone: Clinical and demographic metadata were provided uncurated, with the amount varying by source and participant.

For this clone: The antigen it binds to is not known. The record has no base qualities; no much larger clone is one base away.

The cysteine opens and the phenylalanine closes a CDR3 of 15 amino acids. Here the CDR3 DNA is all that survives: 45 bases in frame from base 1. CDR1 and CDR2 (MNHEY, SVGAGI) derive from the germline V gene. V is pared back by 8 bases and J by 3 bases, with 19 bases lying between the germline termini. The immunoSEQ Assay, a bias-controlled multiplex PCR, was used to amplify TCRbeta CDR3 regions from genomic DNA. In the authors' own workflow: Within the assay, amplification of reference gene primers was used to estimate how many nucleated cells each sample contained. Sequence reads were collapsed and filtered to measure the absolute abundance of every unique TCRbeta CDR3 rearrangement. For each sample, productive Simpson clonality was calculated as the square root of Simpson's diversity index over productive rearrangements. In TCRdb, the immuneACCESS table is reduced to in-frame sequences with V and J assigned. These tables do not hold every clone; where another copy was compared, an unresolved V gene accounts for under half, and the others remain unexplained. That table supplies the V and J calls and clone size; D and trimming were determined from the DNA. This sample has about 190,000 clones in its table, and roughly 89% of those were observed once. About an eighth of the sample is taken by the ten largest.

One collaborating source in Seattle enrolled patients while the patients were actively infected and followed the patients over time throughout the course of disease. Whole blood was collected in K2EDTA tubes by collaborating institutions according to the institutions' own protocols. For TCRbeta analysis, collaborators shipped samples as frozen whole blood, isolated PBMCs, or DNA extracted from either of those sample types. The material sequenced was peripheral blood. The V gene is TRBV6-5 and the J gene is TRBJ1-1; TRBD1 is perhaps the D gene, given 5 matching bases. The receptor was isolated from a woman aged 70-85 years with COVID-19, enrolled during active disease. The DNA sequence follows: TGTGCCAGCTCCCCCCTAGGCTTAGGGGACACTGAAGCTTTCTTT. Its translation is CASSPLGLGDTEAFF.